A single sample is the source of the 9 T cell receptor beta chains below, sequenced in a study of T cell responses to AZD1222 COVID-19 vaccine. Sequencing was performed with immunoSEQ multiplex PCR; in TCRdb, only in-frame clones are kept and a portion is missing. The sample lists over 75,000 clones, 75% to 90% occurring once. The sequenced sample was peripheral blood, obtained 28 days after the second AZD1222 dose. The receptor source for this set is an adult who received the AZD1222 COVID-19 vaccine.

This clone occurred a few times. The chain is built from TRBV5-1 and TRBJ1-1, with D hard to call. The CDR3 extends over 13 amino acids. Germline V CDR1 and CDR2: SGHRS, YFSETQ. The V gene lost 2 bases and the J gene lost 0 bases, with 5 bases spanning the gap. CDR3 sequence (DNA): TGCGCCAGCAGCTTAAGCCTGAACACTGAAGCTTTCTTT. This translates into CASSLSLNTEAFF. The full variable domain, with the rest looked up from reference TRBV5-1 and TRBJ1-1, is KAGVTQTPRYLIKTRGQQVTLSCSPISGHRSVSWYQQTPGQGLQFLFEYFSETQRNKGNFPGRFSGRQFSNSRSEMNVSTLELGDSALYLCASSLSLNTEAFFGQGTRLTVV.

This chain joins TRBV11-2 and TRBJ1-3, with D unresolved. The CDR3 extends over 13 amino acids. The V end lost 3 bases, the J end lost 4 bases, and 7 bases lay between the germline ends. Germline loops: CDR1 SGHAT, CDR2 FQNNGV. The CDR3 nucleotides are TGTGCCAGCAGCTTTGTGCAGGGAAACACCATATATTTT. Amino acids: CASSFVQGNTIYF.

A single count supports this clone. V usage is TRBV30 and J usage is TRBJ1-3; D unclear. CDR3 size: 13 residues. Germline V gene sequence: CDR1 GTSNPN, CDR2 SVGIG (reference sequence). V lost 2 bases, J lost 0 bases, and 5 bases lay in between. CDR3 protein: CAWSYFSGNTIYF. In DNA, the CDR3 is TGTGCCTGGAGTTACTTCTCTGGAAACACCATATATTTT.

This clone has just one count. V is TRBV6-2 or TRBV6-3 and J is TRBJ1-5; 9 bases match TRBD1. The CDR3 is made up of 15 amino acids. V trimming: 2 bases; J trimming: 4 bases; junction bases outside the gene matches: 3. Germline CDR1 is MNHEY and CDR2 is SVGEGT. The CDR3 region has the DNA TGTGCCAGCAGTTACCGGGACAGGGAAAATCAGCCCCAGCATTTT. Encoded protein: CASSYRDRENQPQHF.

A few counts support this clone. The chain links TRBV18 to TRBJ1-1; no firm D call. Looked up from germline, CDR1 is KGHSH and CDR2 is LQKENI. CDR3 length: 14 residues. The V end lost 3 bases, the J end lost 3 bases, and 11 bases lay between the germline ends. The CDR3 DNA is TGTGCCAGCTCACCCCTAGGAGTGGACACTGAAGCTTTCTTT. This translates into CASSPLGVDTEAFF.

The rearrangement joins TRBV13 to TRBJ2-1, with D possibly matching TRBD2 (7 bases). This CDR3 spans 16 amino acids. V gave up 6 bases and J gave up 1 base, with 16 bases separating them. The germline V gene encodes CDR1 PRHDT and CDR2 FYEKMQ (reference sequence). This chain's CDR3 is CASRIGGAGSYNEQFF. In nucleotides, the CDR3 is TGTGCCAGCAGGATAGGGGGGGCTGGGTCCTACAATGAGCAGTTCTTC.

The chain employs TRBV7-2 and TRBJ1-3, with no clear D. The CDR3 runs 13 residues. Germline CDR1 reads SGHTA; CDR2 reads FQGNSA. Trimming stripped 1 base from V and 8 bases from J, with 9 bases between. CDR3 DNA: TGTGCCAGCAGCTTAGGAATCGGAGACACCATATATTTT. Translation: CASSLGIGDTIYF.

The chain recombines TRBV9 with TRBJ1-1, with D unclear. The CDR3 is 14 residues long. Germline CDR1 and CDR2: SGDLS and YYNGEE. V was trimmed by 0 bases and J by 0 bases, leaving 6 bases between them. The CDR3 sequence is CASSVATVNTEAFF. CDR3 nucleotide sequence: TGTGCCAGCAGCGTAGCTACGGTGAACACTGAAGCTTTCTTT.

This rearrangement joins TRBV11-2 to TRBJ1-1; 7 bases align to TRBD1. Germline V gives CDR1 SGHAT, CDR2 FQNNGV. The CDR3 runs to 16 residues. With 5 bases clipped from V and 0 bases from J, the junction kept 9 bases outside the gene matches. In DNA, the CDR3 is TGTGCCAGCAGCCGATACAGGGGCCCCATGAACACTGAAGCTTTCTTT. This sequence encodes CASSRYRGPMNTEAFF.